These T cell receptor beta chains were read from a single sample in a study of blood T cell repertoires in COVID-19. Libraries were prepared by immunoSEQ multiplex PCR; TCRdb keeps only in-frame clonotypes and omits some of them. This sample carries around 430,000 clones, about 91% of them seen once, and the ten largest clones take 10% to 15%. Input material: peripheral blood. The receptors shown here come from a woman in her forties or fifties with COVID-19, enrolled during active disease. The CDR3 runs from the conserved cysteine through the conserved F or W. D genes are given only for firm matches. Where a row states a size, it is once, few, many or the class of an expanded clone; other rows omit it.

d_call clone_size j_call v_call cdr3_aa cdr3_nt
NA NA TRBJ1-5 TRBV19 CASSILLTGVRNQPQHF TGTGCCAGTAGTATACTATTGACCGGGGTTCGCAATCAGCCCCAGCATTTT
TRBD1 NA TRBJ1-1 TRBV30 CAWRGQARYTEAFF TGTGCCTGGAGGGGACAGGCCAGATACACTGAAGCTTTCTTT
NA NA TRBJ1-6 TRBV6-6 CASRIIDSPHSPLHF TGTGCCAGCAGAATTATTGACAGCCCTCATTCACCCCTCCACTTT
NA NA TRBJ1-6 TRBV6-5 CASRPNTNNSPLHF TGTGCCAGCAGACCCAATACTAACAATTCACCCCTCCACTTT
NA NA TRBJ1-4 TRBV28 CASSSLLRGEKLFF TGTGCCAGCAGTTCCCTCCTAAGGGGGGAAAAACTGTTTTTT
TRBD1 NA TRBJ1-4 TRBV9 CASSTTGMPNEKLFF TGTGCCAGCAGCACGACAGGGATGCCTAATGAAAAACTGTTTTTT
NA NA TRBJ1-1 TRBV10-2 CASSERGTLNTEAFF TGCGCCAGCAGTGAGAGGGGGACGTTGAACACTGAAGCTTTCTTT
NA NA TRBJ1-1 TRBV6-6 CASSYSNGDTEAFF TGTGCCAGCAGTTACTCGAACGGGGACACTGAAGCTTTCTTT
TRBD1 NA TRBJ2-2 TRBV10-3 CAITGTVDQGELFF TGTGCCATCACTGGGACAGTGGACCAGGGGGAGCTGTTTTTT
NA NA TRBJ1-6 TRBV28 CASSPQGTLHF TGTGCCAGCAGTCCCCAGGGGACCCTCCACTTT
NA NA TRBJ2-7 TRBV7-9 CASSLGGGSHEQYF TGTGCCAGCAGCTTAGGCGGAGGCTCCCACGAGCAGTACTTC
TRBD2 NA TRBJ2-7 TRBV3-1/TRBV3-2 CASSRTSGAYEQYF TGTGCCAGCAGCCGTACTAGCGGGGCCTACGAGCAGTACTTC
TRBD1 NA TRBJ1-5 TRBV4-1 CASSQAWRGRTPQHF TGCGCCAGCAGCCAAGCCTGGAGGGGGCGAACGCCCCAGCATTTT
TRBD1 NA TRBJ1-5 TRBV5-6 CASSLRTGGGNQPQHF TGTGCCAGCAGCTTGCGTACAGGGGGTGGCAATCAGCCCCAGCATTTT
TRBD1 NA TRBJ1-1 TRBV13 CASSLRTGSRNTEAFF TGTGCCAGCAGCTTACGGACAGGGTCTCGGAACACTGAAGCTTTCTTT
NA NA TRBJ1-3 TRBV7-2 CASSLGWTAGNTIYF TGTGCCAGCAGCTTGGGATGGACAGCCGGAAACACCATATATTTT
NA once TRBJ2-2 TRBV5-4 CASSRQRTGELFF TGTGCCAGCAGCCGACAAAGGACCGGGGAGCTGTTTTTT
TRBD1 NA TRBJ1-4 TRBV4-1 CASSQGIGQGVNKLFF TGCGCCAGCAGCCAAGGAATAGGACAGGGGGTGAACAAACTGTTTTTT
NA few TRBJ1-4 TRBV7-2 CASSVHRDEKLFF TGTGCCAGCAGCGTCCACAGGGATGAAAAACTGTTTTTT
TRBD1 NA TRBJ2-7 TRBV10-3 CAITPDRSYEQYF TGTGCCATCACCCCGGACAGGTCCTACGAGCAGTACTTC
NA NA TRBJ2-2 TRBV11-2 CASSLTGTYTGELFF TGTGCCAGCAGCCTCACTGGGACATACACCGGGGAGCTGTTTTTT
NA NA TRBJ1-1 TRBV12-5 CASALSTSLEAFF TGTGCTAGTGCCTTGTCCACGTCACTAGAAGCTTTCTTT
TRBD1 NA TRBJ1-2 TRBV6-6 CASSSGQGRTYGYTF TGTGCCAGCAGTTCCGGACAGGGGAGAACCTATGGCTACACCTTC
NA NA TRBJ2-7 TRBV6-5 CASSYPNREGSYEQYF TGTGCCAGCAGTTACCCTAACAGGGAAGGGTCCTACGAGCAGTACTTC
TRBD2 NA TRBJ2-2 TRBV5-1 CASSSVSGGTGELFF TGCGCCAGCAGCTCCGTGAGCGGGGGGACCGGGGAGCTGTTTTTT
TRBD1 few TRBJ1-4 TRBV19 CASSRDSEDEKLFF TGTGCCAGTAGTCGGGACAGTGAAGATGAAAAACTGTTTTTT
NA NA TRBJ1-3 TRBV2 CASSELLGAIGNTIYF TGTGCCAGCAGTGAATTACTGGGGGCGATTGGAAACACCATATATTTT
NA NA TRBJ1-1 TRBV9 CASSVGMNTEAFF TGTGCCAGCAGCGTCGGGATGAACACTGAAGCTTTCTTT
NA NA TRBJ1-1 TRBV25-1 CASRPGGMTEAFF TGTGCCAGCCGCCCGGGGGGTATGACTGAAGCTTTCTTT
NA few TRBJ2-1 TRBV7-2 CASSLMSARNEQFF TGTGCCAGCAGCTTAATGTCAGCTAGGAATGAGCAGTTCTTC
TRBD1 NA TRBJ1-4 TRBV7-9 CASSVGQGKTNEKLFF TGTGCCAGCAGCGTAGGACAGGGTAAGACTAATGAAAAACTGTTTTTT
TRBD2 NA TRBJ2-7 TRBV15 CATNKLAHSYEQYF TGTGCCACCAACAAACTAGCGCATTCCTACGAGCAGTACTTC
TRBD1 NA TRBJ2-7 TRBV27 CASSLKGDRVRNEQYF TGTGCCAGCAGTTTAAAGGGGGACAGGGTAAGGAACGAGCAGTACTTC
TRBD2 NA TRBJ2-7 TRBV6-5 CASSRSGESYEQYF TGTGCCAGCAGCCGGAGCGGGGAGTCCTACGAGCAGTACTTC
NA NA TRBJ2-1 TRBV27 CASSLFFSGDEQFF TGTGCCAGCAGTTTATTCTTTTCGGGGGATGAGCAGTTCTTC
TRBD2 NA TRBJ2-3 TRBV2 CASSGRGAYTQYF TGTGCCAGCAGTGGGCGGGGGGCATATACGCAGTATTTT
NA NA TRBJ1-6 TRBV5-1 CASSLAGRGSPLHF TGCGCCAGCAGCTTGGCTGGTAGGGGTTCACCCCTCCACTTT
TRBD2 NA TRBJ2-1 TRBV18 CASSPPGLAGAAYNEQFF TGTGCCAGCTCACCACCGGGACTAGCGGGGGCCGCCTACAATGAGCAGTTCTTC
NA NA TRBJ1-1 TRBV6-5 CASSRTLNTEAFF TGTGCCAGCAGTCGGACACTGAACACTGAAGCTTTCTTT
NA NA TRBJ2-3 TRBV6-2/TRBV6-3 CASSPIRSHQGGGTQYF TGTGCCAGCAGCCCCATCAGGTCCCACCAGGGAGGAGGTACGCAGTATTTT